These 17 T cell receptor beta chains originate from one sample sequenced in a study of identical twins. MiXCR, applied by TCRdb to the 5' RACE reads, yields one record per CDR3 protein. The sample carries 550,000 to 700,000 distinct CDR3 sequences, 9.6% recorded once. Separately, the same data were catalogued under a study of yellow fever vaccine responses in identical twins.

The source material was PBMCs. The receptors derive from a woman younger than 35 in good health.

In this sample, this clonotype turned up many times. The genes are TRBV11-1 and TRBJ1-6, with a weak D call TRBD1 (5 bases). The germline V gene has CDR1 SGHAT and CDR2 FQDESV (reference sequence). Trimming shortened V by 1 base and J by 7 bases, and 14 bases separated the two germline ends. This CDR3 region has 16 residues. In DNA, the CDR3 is TGTGCCAGCAGCTTAGAACCAGTAGGGGCCAATTCACCCCTCCACTTT. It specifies CASSLEPVGANSPLHF. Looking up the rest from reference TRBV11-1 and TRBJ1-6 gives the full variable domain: EAEVAQSPRYKITEKSQAVAFWCDPISGHATLYWYRQILGQGPELLVQFQDESVVDDSQLPKDRFSAERLKGVDSTLKIQPAELGDSAMYLCASSLEPVGANSPLHFGNGTRLTVT.

Here the CDR3 reads CSARGGVSYEQYF. CDR3 nucleotide sequence: TGCAGTGCTAGGGGGGGCGTCTCCTACGAGCAGTACTTC. The chain uses TRBV20-1 and TRBJ2-7, with D tentatively TRBD1 or TRBD2 (6 bases each). V was trimmed by 3 bases and J by 0 bases, leaving 9 bases between them. CDR3 length: 13 amino acids. Germline assignment: CDR1 DFQATT and CDR2 SNEGSKA (reference sequence).

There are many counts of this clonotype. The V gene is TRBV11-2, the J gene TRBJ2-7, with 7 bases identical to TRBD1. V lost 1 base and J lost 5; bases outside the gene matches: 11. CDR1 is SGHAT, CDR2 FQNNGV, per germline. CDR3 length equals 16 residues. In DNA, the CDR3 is TGTGCCAGCAGCTTAGTGGGACAGTGGGAGCACGACGAGCAGTACTTC. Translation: CASSLVGQWEHDEQYF.

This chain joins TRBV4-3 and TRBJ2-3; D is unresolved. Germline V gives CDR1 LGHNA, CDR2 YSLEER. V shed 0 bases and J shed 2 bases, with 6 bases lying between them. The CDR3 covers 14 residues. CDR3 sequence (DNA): TGCGCCAGCAGCCAAGAAGGTGTCACAGATACGCAGTATTTT. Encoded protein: CASSQEGVTDTQYF.

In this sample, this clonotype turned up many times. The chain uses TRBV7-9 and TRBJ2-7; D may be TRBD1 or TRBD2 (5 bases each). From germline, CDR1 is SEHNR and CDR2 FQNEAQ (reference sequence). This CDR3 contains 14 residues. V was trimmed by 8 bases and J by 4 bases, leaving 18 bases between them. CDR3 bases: TGTGCCAGCGGGTCGGGGCCCAATGCGTACGAGCAGTACTTC. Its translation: CASGSGPNAYEQYF.

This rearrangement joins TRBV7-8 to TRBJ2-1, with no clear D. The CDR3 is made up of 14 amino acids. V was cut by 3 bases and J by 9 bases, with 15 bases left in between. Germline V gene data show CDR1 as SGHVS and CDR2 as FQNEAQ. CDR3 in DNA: TGTGCCAGCAGCTTGTTGGACGGAAAGGGTGAGCAGTTCTTC. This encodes CASSLLDGKGEQFF.

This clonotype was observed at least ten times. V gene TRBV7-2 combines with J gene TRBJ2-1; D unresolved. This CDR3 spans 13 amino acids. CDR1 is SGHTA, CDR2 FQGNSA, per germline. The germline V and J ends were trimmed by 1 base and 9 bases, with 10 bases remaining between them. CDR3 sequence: CASSLVTPGEQFF. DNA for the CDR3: TGTGCCAGCAGCTTAGTCACTCCGGGTGAGCAGTTCTTC.

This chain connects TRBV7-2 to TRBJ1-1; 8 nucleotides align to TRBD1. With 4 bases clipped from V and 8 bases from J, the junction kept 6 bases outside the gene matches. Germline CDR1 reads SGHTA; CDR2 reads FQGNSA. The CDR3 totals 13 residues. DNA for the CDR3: TGTGCCAGCAGCTCATCCGGGACAGGCGAAGCTTTCTTT. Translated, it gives CASSSSGTGEAFF.

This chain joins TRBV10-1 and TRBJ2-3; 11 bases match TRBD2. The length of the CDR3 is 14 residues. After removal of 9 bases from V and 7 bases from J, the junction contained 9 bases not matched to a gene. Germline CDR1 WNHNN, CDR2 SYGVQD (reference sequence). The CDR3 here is CASSLAGDRYTQYF. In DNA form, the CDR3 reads TGCGCCAGTTCACTAGCGGGAGATAGGTATACGCAGTATTTT.

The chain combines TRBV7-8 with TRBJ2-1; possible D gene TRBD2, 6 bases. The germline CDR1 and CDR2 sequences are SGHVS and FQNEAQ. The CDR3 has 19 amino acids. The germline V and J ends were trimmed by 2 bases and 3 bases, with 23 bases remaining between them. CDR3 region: CASSLSGVVGRDFYNEQFF. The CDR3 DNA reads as TGTGCCAGCAGCTTATCCGGGGTGGTCGGTCGGGACTTCTACAATGAGCAGTTCTTC.

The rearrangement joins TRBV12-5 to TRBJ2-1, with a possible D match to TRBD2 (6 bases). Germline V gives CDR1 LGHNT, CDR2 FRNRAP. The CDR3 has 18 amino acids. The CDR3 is CALCFPTLLAETYNEQFF. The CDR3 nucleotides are TGTGCCCTCTGTTTCCCGACCCTACTAGCTGAGACCTACAATGAGCAGTTCTTC.

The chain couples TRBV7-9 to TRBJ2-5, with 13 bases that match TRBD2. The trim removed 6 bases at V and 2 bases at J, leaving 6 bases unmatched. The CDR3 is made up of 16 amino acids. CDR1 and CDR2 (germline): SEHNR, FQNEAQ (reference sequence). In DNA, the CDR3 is TGTGCCAGCAGGGATGGGACTAGCGGGAATCAAGAGACCCAGTACTTC. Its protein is CASRDGTSGNQETQYF.

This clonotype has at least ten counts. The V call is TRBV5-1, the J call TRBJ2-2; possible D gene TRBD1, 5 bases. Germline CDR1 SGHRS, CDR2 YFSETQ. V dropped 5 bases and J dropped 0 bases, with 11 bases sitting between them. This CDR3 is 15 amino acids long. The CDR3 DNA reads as TGCGCCAGCAGTGATAGGGGAACGAACACCGGGGAGCTGTTTTTT. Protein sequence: CASSDRGTNTGELFF.

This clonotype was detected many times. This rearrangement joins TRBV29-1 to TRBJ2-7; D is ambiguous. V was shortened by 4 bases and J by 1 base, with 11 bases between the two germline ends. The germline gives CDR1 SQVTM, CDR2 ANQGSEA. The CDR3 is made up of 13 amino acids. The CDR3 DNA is TGCAGCGTTGTGGCCCCAGCGTCCTACGAGCAGTACTTC. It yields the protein CSVVAPASYEQYF.

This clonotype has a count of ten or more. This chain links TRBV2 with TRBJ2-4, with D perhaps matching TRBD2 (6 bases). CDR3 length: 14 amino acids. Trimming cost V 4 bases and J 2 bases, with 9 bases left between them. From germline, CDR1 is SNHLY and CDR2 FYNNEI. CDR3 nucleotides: TGTGCCAGCAGTGTGGGGGGAACCAAAAACATTCAGTACTTC. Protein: CASSVGGTKNIQYF. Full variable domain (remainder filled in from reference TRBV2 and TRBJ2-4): EPEVTQTPSHQVTQMGQEVILRCVPISNHLYFYWYRQILGQKVEFLVSFYNNEISEKSEIFDDQFSVERPDGSNFTLKIRSTKLEDSAMYFCASSVGGTKNIQYFGAGTRLSVL.

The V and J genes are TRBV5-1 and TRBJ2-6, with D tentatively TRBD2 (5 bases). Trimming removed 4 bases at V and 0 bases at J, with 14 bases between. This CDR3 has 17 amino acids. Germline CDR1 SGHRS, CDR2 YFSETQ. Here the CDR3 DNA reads TGCGCCAGCAGCGGCTTGATGGGGAGCTCTGGGGCCAACGTCCTGACTTTC. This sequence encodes CASSGLMGSSGANVLTF.

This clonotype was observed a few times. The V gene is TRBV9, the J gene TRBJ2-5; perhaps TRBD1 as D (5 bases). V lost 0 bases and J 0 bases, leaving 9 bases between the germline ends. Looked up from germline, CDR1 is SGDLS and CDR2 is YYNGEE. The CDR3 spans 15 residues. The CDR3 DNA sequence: TGTGCCAGCAGCGTAGGTAGGGGAAACCAAGAGACCCAGTACTTC. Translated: CASSVGRGNQETQYF.